These 17 T cell receptor beta chains were all obtained from the same sample, sequenced in a study of T-cell reconstitution after alpha-beta-depleted transplantation in children. Unique molecular identifiers featured in how the TCRbeta library was prepared. TCRdb ran MiXCR on the PCR reads and lists one entry per CDR3 protein. The sample holds under 750,000 distinct CDR3 sequences; roughly 24% are singletons and the top ten take roughly 15%. The sample in question was PBMCs, mostly from graft donor cells, obtained 360 days after TCRalphabeta/CD19-depleted stem cell transplant. All receptors come from a boy in the first two years of life who had a stem cell transplant for acute myeloid leukemia, so the T cells may come from the graft donor.

This clonotype was detected only a few times. The J gene is TRBJ2-3, the V gene TRBV7-2; 7 bases map to TRBD2. This CDR3 has 15 amino acids. J gave up 6 bases and V 1 base, and 7 bases lay outside the gene matches. CDR1 and CDR2 from the germline V gene are SGHTA and FQGNSA. The CDR3 loop is CASSLVSGEFDTQYF. CDR3 bases: TGTGCCAGCAGCTTAGTGAGCGGGGAGTTTGATACGCAGTATTTT.

The chain couples TRBV20-1 to TRBJ2-3; 8 bases map to TRBD2. The CDR3 contains 14 residues. Germline lookup yields CDR1 DFQATT and CDR2 SNEGSKA (reference sequence). The V segment lost 1 base and the J segment 4 bases; nucleotides outside the gene matches: 4. In DNA form, the CDR3 reads TGCAGTGCTAGAGGGACTAGCCTTTCAGATACGCAGTATTTT. Translation gives CSARGTSLSDTQYF.

This rearrangement joins TRBV10-3 to TRBJ2-5, with D possibly matching TRBD2 (6 bases). Trimming removed 7 bases from V and 4 bases from J, with 13 bases in between. The CDR3 is made up of 13 amino acids. Germline CDR1 reads ENHRY; CDR2 reads SYGVKD. For the CDR3, the DNA is TGTGCCATCAAGCCAGGAGGGTCAGAGACCCAGTACTTC. Protein product: CAIKPGGSETQYF.

This clonotype was found a few times. The CDR3 DNA sequence: TGCAGCGTTGGACAGTCTATCAACAATGAGCAGTTCTTC. This sequence encodes CSVGQSINNEQFF. The V gene is TRBV29-1, the J gene TRBJ2-1, with TRBD1 as a possible D gene (5 bases). This CDR3 is 13 amino acids long. Trimming removed 4 bases from V and 5 bases from J, with 12 bases in between. Germline V gene sequence: CDR1 SQVTM, CDR2 ANQGSEA.

This clonotype turned up a few times. This chain joins TRBV6-5 and TRBJ2-1, with TRBD1 identical over 7 bases. In germline, CDR1 is MNHEY, CDR2 SVGAGI. The CDR3 is 14 residues long. Losses at the gene ends were 2 bases for V and 4 bases for J; bases not matched to a gene: 2. CDR3 protein: CASSYGQEYNEQFF. In DNA, the CDR3 is TGTGCCAGCAGTTACGGACAGGAGTACAATGAGCAGTTCTTC.

This clonotype was counted at least ten times. The chain combines TRBV24-1 with TRBJ1-2, with TRBD1 identical over 7 bases. With V trimmed by 0 bases and J by 10 bases, 4 bases remained unmatched. CDR1 and CDR2 from the germline V gene are KGHDR and SFDVKD. The CDR3 has 13 residues. For the CDR3, the DNA is TGTGCCACCAGTGATTTGCAGGGACAGTTCTACACCTTC. Translation: CATSDLQGQFYTF.

V usage is TRBV20-1 and J usage is TRBJ2-7, with 9 bases identical to TRBD1. CDR3 length: 13 residues. The germline gives CDR1 DFQATT, CDR2 SNEGSKA (reference sequence). The V segment lost 5 bases and the J segment 1 base; nucleotides outside the gene matches: 3. The CDR3 bases are TGCAGTGCTCTAGGGACAGGGTCCTACGAGCAGTACGTC. It translates to CSALGTGSYEQYV.

This clonotype has just a few counts. The chain employs TRBV20-1 and TRBJ2-3; 7 bases line up with TRBD1. J was trimmed by 4 bases and V by 6 bases; bases with no gene match: 13. Germline CDR1 reads DFQATT; CDR2 reads SNEGSKA (reference sequence). CDR3 size: 15 residues. CDR3 DNA: TGCAGTGCCCTTTTTGACAGGGCTTTTCCAGATACGCAGTATTTT. Its translation: CSALFDRAFPDTQYF.

The chain recombines TRBV12-5 with TRBJ1-1; D is undetermined. Germline CDR1 and CDR2: LGHNT and FRNRAP. V lost 6 bases, J lost 9 bases, and 11 bases lay in between. The CDR3 has 11 residues. CDR3 coding DNA: TGTGCTAGTGGGTGGACGGACCAAGCTTTCTTT. Its protein is CASGWTDQAFF.

The chain recombines TRBV10-2 with TRBJ2-1, with 13 bases fitting TRBD2. With V trimmed by 6 bases and J by 8 bases, 7 bases remained unmatched. Per the germline V gene, CDR1 is WSHSY and CDR2 is SAAADI. This CDR3 comprises 15 residues. In DNA form, the CDR3 reads TGCGCCAGCAGGGCACTAGCGGGGGGGTTTGATGAGCAGTTCTTC. Its translation is CASRALAGGFDEQFF.

This clonotype turned up a few times. J is TRBJ2-5 and V is TRBV20-1, with 8 bases matching TRBD1. The junction had 2 bases not matched to a gene; V was cut back by 0 bases and J by 5 bases. Germline lookup yields CDR1 DFQATT and CDR2 SNEGSKA (reference sequence). The CDR3 contains 13 residues. CDR3 in amino acids: CSARDDRGETQYF. The CDR3 DNA reads as TGCAGTGCTAGAGATGACAGGGGCGAGACCCAGTACTTC.

The rearrangement joins TRBV12-3 or TRBV12-4 to TRBJ2-1; TRBD2 agrees at 11 bases. V dropped 6 bases and J dropped 3; count of bases not matched to a gene: 10. The CDR3 contains 17 residues. This chain's CDR3 is CASSPRLAGINYNEQFF. The CDR3 coding sequence is TGTGCCAGCAGCCCGCGACTAGCGGGGATTAACTACAATGAGCAGTTCTTC.

This clonotype showed up many times. The rearrangement uses TRBV10-3 and TRBJ1-2, with a possible D match to TRBD1 (5 bases). In germline, CDR1 is ENHRY, CDR2 SYGVKD. The CDR3 contains 12 residues. Trimming pared 8 bases from V and 2 bases from J, leaving 9 bases between. This CDR3 is CAIPTANYGYTF. In DNA, the CDR3 is TGTGCCATCCCGACAGCGAACTATGGCTACACCTTC.

The chain couples TRBV15 to TRBJ2-1, with 8 bases aligning to TRBD2. The CDR3 spans 17 residues. V was pared by 7 bases and J by 5 bases, with 16 bases of the junction left unmatched. CDR1 is LNHNV and CDR2 is YYDKDF in the germline V gene (reference sequence). The CDR3 sequence: CATMGGNRLAPNNEQFF. The CDR3 DNA is TGTGCCACCATGGGCGGGAATCGACTAGCGCCTAACAATGAGCAGTTCTTC.

This clonotype was observed a few times. This rearrangement joins TRBV12-3 or TRBV12-4 to TRBJ2-1, with 12 bases that match TRBD2. Trimming took 7 bases from V and 3 from J; bases not matched to a gene: 10. The CDR3 covers 17 residues. CDR3 nucleotides: TGTGCCAGCACCCTTGCTAGCGGGGGGGCTCTCTACAATGAGCAGTTCTTC. It specifies CASTLASGGALYNEQFF.

This clonotype was counted at least ten times. This chain connects TRBV4-3 to TRBJ1-2; 7 bases match TRBD1. Germline lookup yields CDR1 LGHNA and CDR2 YSLEER. The CDR3 contains 13 residues. After removal of 4 bases from V and 6 bases from J, the junction contained 5 bases not matched to a gene. The CDR3 DNA sequence: TGCGCCAGCAGCCCCCGACAGGGCGATGGCTACACCTTC. This translates into CASSPRQGDGYTF.

This clonotype was observed a few times. CDR3 coding DNA: TGTGCCAGTGGGGCCGGACGAACGTTAGAAGCTTTCTTT. It translates to CASGAGRTLEAFF. The chain links TRBV6-1 to TRBJ1-1; possibly TRBD1 for D (5 bases). With 9 bases removed from V and 8 bases from J, the gap between germline ends came to 19 bases. Germline lookup yields CDR1 MNHNS and CDR2 SASEGT. CDR3 length: 13 residues.